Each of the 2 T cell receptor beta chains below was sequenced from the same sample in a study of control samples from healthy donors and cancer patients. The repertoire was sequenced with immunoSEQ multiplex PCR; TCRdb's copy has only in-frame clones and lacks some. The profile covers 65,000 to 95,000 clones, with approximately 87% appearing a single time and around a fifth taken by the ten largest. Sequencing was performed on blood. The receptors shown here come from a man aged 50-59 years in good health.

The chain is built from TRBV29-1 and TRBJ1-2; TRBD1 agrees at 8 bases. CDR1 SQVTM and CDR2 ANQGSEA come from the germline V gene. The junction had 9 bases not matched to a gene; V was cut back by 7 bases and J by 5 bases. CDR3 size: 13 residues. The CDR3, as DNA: TGCAGCGCAGCCGGGACAGGTGGTTATGGCTACACCTTC. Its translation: CSAAGTGGYGYTF.

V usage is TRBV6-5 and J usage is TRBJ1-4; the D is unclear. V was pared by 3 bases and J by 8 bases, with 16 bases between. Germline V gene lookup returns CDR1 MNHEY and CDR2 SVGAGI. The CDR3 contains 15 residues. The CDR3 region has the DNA TGTGCCAGCAGTTATTTGGACGGATTCGGCGAAAAACTGTTTTTT. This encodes CASSYLDGFGEKLFF.